The 7 T cell receptor beta chains reported below all come from one sample, sequenced in a study of OX40 agonist ivuxolimab in advanced cancers. Repertoires were generated with immunoSEQ multiplex PCR, while TCRdb's copy carries only in-frame clones and drops some. This sample carries tens of thousands of clones, less than 85% of them seen once, and the ten largest clones take less than 20%. The source was CD4+ or CD8+ T cells sorted from blood, collected in a trial of the OX40 agonist ivuxolimab. The origin of the receptors is an adult with an advanced solid tumor such as melanoma, head and neck, liver or kidney cancer.

The chain has TRBV9 and TRBJ1-5; D ambiguous. In germline, CDR1 is SGDLS, CDR2 YYNGEE. V lost 4 bases to trimming and J lost 4 bases, with 12 bases between them. The CDR3 covers 14 residues. CDR3 sequence: CASSPDGSNQPQHF. As DNA, the CDR3 is TGTGCCAGCAGCCCTGATGGAAGTAATCAGCCCCAGCATTTT.

The gene calls are TRBV28 and TRBJ2-7, with 8 bases that match TRBD2. This CDR3 contains 14 residues. The trim removed 2 bases at V and 4 bases at J, leaving 4 bases unmatched. Germline assignment: CDR1 MDHEN and CDR2 SYDVKM. For the CDR3, the DNA is TGTGCCAGCAGTTTACTAGCGGGTGATTACGAGCAGTACTTC. Its protein is CASSLLAGDYEQYF.

V is TRBV30 and J is TRBJ2-3; tentative D call: TRBD2 (5 bases). Germline V gives CDR1 GTSNPN, CDR2 SVGIG (reference sequence). Trimming removed 4 bases from V and 6 bases from J, with 23 bases in between. The length of the CDR3 is 16 residues. The CDR3 DNA sequence: TGTGCCTGGAATCTCCCCGGACTCTACATGGGGGATACGCAGTATTTT. Translation: CAWNLPGLYMGDTQYF.

The rearrangement joins TRBV27 to TRBJ2-4, with 8 bases identical to TRBD1. Germline CDR1 is MNHEY and CDR2 is SMNVEV (reference sequence). The CDR3 totals 15 residues. Trimming removed 3 bases from V and 8 bases from J; junction bases left unmatched: 9. The CDR3 is CASSFVGQALDIQYF. DNA for the CDR3: TGTGCCAGCAGTTTTGTGGGACAGGCGCTGGACATTCAGTACTTC.

Many counts were recorded for this clone. CDR3 in amino acids: CASSVGTSGWDIQYF. In DNA form, the CDR3 reads TGTGCCAGCAGCGTAGGAACTAGCGGGTGGGACATTCAGTACTTC. The chain links TRBV9 to TRBJ2-4, with 9 bases that match TRBD2. With 0 bases clipped from V and 8 bases from J, the junction kept 6 bases outside the gene matches. Germline CDR1 SGDLS, CDR2 YYNGEE. This CDR3 comprises 15 residues.

The chain uses TRBV27 and TRBJ2-7, with TRBD1 matching 12 bases. V was clipped by 8 bases and J by 7 bases; unmatched bases: 12. This CDR3 region has 15 residues. Germline V lookup: CDR1 MNHEY, CDR2 SMNVEV (reference sequence). For the CDR3, the DNA is TGTGCCAGCGGTCCTCGGGGACAGGGGGCAGGGGAGCAGTACTTC. Amino acid sequence: CASGPRGQGAGEQYF.

This chain connects TRBV4-1 to TRBJ2-5; D may be TRBD1 (5 bases). This CDR3 is 19 amino acids long. Trimming stripped 0 bases from V and 2 bases from J, with 22 bases between. Germline lookup yields CDR1 MGHRA and CDR2 YSYEKL. The CDR3 loop reads CASSQDGQLAGPFQETQYF. The CDR3, as DNA: TGCGCCAGCAGCCAAGATGGCCAGCTGGCAGGGCCTTTTCAAGAGACCCAGTACTTC.